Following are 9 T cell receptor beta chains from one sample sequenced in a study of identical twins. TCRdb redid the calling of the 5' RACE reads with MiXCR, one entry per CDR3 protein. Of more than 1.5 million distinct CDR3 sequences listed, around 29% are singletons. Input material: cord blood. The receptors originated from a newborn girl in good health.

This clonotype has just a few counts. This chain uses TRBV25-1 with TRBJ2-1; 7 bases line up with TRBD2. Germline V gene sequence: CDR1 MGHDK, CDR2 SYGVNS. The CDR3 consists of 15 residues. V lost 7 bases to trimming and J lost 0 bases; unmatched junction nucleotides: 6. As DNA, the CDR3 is TGTGCCAGCACCCGCGGCGGGAGCTCCTACAATGAGCAGTTCTTC. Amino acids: CASTRGGSSYNEQFF.

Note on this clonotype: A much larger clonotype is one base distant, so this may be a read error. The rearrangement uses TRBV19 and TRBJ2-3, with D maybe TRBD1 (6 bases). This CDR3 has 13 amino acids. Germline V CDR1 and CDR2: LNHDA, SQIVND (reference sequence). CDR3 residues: CVSSRTDTDTQYF. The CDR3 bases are TGTGTCAGTAGCCGGACAGACACAGATACGCAGTATTTT.

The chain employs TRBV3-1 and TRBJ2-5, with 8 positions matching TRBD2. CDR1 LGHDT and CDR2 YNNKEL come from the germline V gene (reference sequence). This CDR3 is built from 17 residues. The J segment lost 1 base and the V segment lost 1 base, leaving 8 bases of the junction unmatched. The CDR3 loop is CASSQGYLLAAQETQYF. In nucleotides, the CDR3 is TGTGCCAGCAGCCAAGGGTACCTACTAGCGGCCCAAGAGACCCAGTACTTC.

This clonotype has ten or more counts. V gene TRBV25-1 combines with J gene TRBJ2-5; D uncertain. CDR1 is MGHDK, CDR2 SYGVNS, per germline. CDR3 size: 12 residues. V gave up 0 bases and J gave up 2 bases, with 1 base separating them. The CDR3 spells CASSEYQETQYF. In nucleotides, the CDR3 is TGTGCCAGCAGTGAATATCAAGAGACCCAGTACTTC.

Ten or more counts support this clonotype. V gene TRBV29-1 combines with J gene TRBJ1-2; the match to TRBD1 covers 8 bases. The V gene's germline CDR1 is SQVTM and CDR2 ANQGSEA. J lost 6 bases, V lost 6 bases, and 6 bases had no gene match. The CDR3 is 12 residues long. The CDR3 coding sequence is TGCAGCGTGGAGACGGACAGGGATGGCTACACCTTC. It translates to CSVETDRDGYTF.

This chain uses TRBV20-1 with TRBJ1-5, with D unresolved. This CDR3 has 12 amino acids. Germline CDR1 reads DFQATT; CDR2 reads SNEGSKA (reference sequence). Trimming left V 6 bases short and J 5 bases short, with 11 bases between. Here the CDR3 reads CSAPDGDQPQHF. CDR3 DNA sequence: TGCAGTGCCCCGGACGGAGATCAGCCCCAGCATTTT.

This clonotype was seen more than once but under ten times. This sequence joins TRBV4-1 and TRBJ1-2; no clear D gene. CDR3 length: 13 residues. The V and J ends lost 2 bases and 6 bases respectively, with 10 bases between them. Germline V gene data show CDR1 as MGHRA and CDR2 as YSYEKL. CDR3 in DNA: TGCGCCAGCAGCCAAATTGGGCGGGATGGCTACACCTTC. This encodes CASSQIGRDGYTF.

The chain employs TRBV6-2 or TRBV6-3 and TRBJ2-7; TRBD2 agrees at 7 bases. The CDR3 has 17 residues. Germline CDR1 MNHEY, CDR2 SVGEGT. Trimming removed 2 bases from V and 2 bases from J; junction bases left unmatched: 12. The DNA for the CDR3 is TGTGCCAGCAGTTACCCGTGGCCTAGCGGCTACCCCTACGAGCAGTACTTC. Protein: CASSYPWPSGYPYEQYF.

The CDR3 nucleotides are TGTGCCACCCTGGGGAACGGGGGCACTGAAGCTTTCTTT. Translating it yields CATLGNGGTEAFF. This chain links TRBV27 with TRBJ1-1; D might be TRBD1 (5 bases). The V and J ends lost 10 bases and 4 bases respectively, with 16 bases between them. Germline V gene data show CDR1 as MNHEY and CDR2 as SMNVEV (reference sequence). The CDR3 consists of 13 residues.